The 16 T cell receptor beta chains below come from one sample, sequenced in a study of T cell clonality in common variable immunodeficiency. Study-wide results and limits: Reportedly, TCR beta sequences from common variable immunodeficiency showed fewer deletions and N-nucleotide insertions.

No antigen is known for these receptors. Produced via immunoSEQ multiplex PCR; TCRdb's table is partial and in-frame only. The specimen gives roughly 42,000 clones without singletons; the ten biggest hold roughly 6%. The sequenced material came from peripheral blood mononuclear cells. These receptors came from a human donor with common variable immunodeficiency.

This clone has only a few counts. Sequencing ends 3 residues short of the CDR3 end; the germline J gene provides the rest. This rearrangement joins TRBV5-5 to TRBJ2-7; 7 positions agree with TRBD1. The V and J ends lost 4 bases and 6 bases, in that order; junction bases with no gene match: 13. The germline V gene has CDR1 SGHKS and CDR2 YYEKEE (reference sequence). The CDR3 is 15 residues long. CDR3 DNA, as far as it was read: TGTGCCAGCAGCCCCTCCGGGGACAGACCCGCCGAG. Its translation is CASSPSGDRPAE. The whole CDR3 sequence is CASSPSGDRPAEQYF.

A note on this clone: Coverage ceases 3 residues before the CDR3 finishes, and the germline J gene fills in the end. The genes are TRBV20-1 and TRBJ2-7; 11 bases are a match to TRBD2. J lost 4 bases, V lost 4 bases, and 3 bases had no gene match. The germline V gene encodes CDR1 DFQATT and CDR2 SNEGSKA (reference sequence). This CDR3 has 13 amino acids. The part of the CDR3 DNA that was read is TGCAGTGCTACCCGGACTAGCGGGTACGAG. Protein product: CSATRTSGYE. The whole CDR3 reads CSATRTSGYEQYF.

This clone was observed a handful of times. The read finishes 3 residues shy of the CDR3 end, and the germline J gene is used to complete it. This chain uses TRBV7-9 with TRBJ2-5; maybe TRBD2 (5 bases). Germline-derived CDR1 and CDR2 are SEHNR and FQNEAQ (reference sequence). This CDR3 is 15 amino acids long. Trimming took off 0 bases at V and 1 base at J, with 9 bases between the two ends. Incomplete CDR3 DNA: TGTGCCAGCAGCTTAGCGAGGGCAGCCCAAGAGACC. Protein sequence: CASSLARAAQET. From start to end, the CDR3 is CASSLARAAQETQYF.

The table lists this clone with many counts. The missing CDR3 end, 3 residues past where the read stops, is filled in from the germline J gene. V is TRBV19 and J is TRBJ2-3; D possibly corresponds to TRBD1 (7 bases). Germline CDR1 is LNHDA and CDR2 is SQIVND (reference sequence). The length of the CDR3 is 17 residues. V gave up 5 bases and J gave up 1 base, with 19 bases separating them. The CDR3 bases that were read are TGTGCCAGTAGTCCCCCAGGCGGGACAGCCCGCACAGATACG. Translating gives CASSPPGGTARTDT. The complete CDR3 reads CASSPPGGTARTDTQYF.

This clone turned up a few times. The CDR3 end is not reached by the read, which stops 3 residues before it; the germline J gene fills it in. V is TRBV19 and J is TRBJ1-5; no clear D gene. V lost 2 bases and J 1 base, leaving 6 bases between the germline ends. Germline-derived CDR1 and CDR2 are LNHDA and SQIVND (reference sequence). CDR3 length: 14 amino acids. This chain's CDR3 is CASSIRGSNQPQHF. The part of the CDR3 DNA that was read is TGTGCCAGTAGTATACGAGGCAGCAATCAGCCC.

This clone was counted between two and nine times. The read gets to within 3 residues of the CDR3 end, and the germline J gene fills in the rest. The V call is TRBV6-9, the J call TRBJ1-1; D gene uncertain. The CDR3 covers 14 residues. Germline V gene sequence: CDR1 MNHGY, CDR2 SVAAGI. V lost 4 bases and J lost 1, with 10 bases in between. CDR3 DNA (partial): TGTGCCAGCAGTTCGAGGGCCCCGAACACTGAA. Amino acids: CASSSRAPNTE. The whole CDR3 is CASSSRAPNTEAFF.

This clone showed up just a few times. The CDR3 is cut off 3 residues early in the read; its end comes from the germline J gene. The chain couples TRBV11-3 to TRBJ2-1; TRBD2 is a possible D gene (6 bases). There are 14 residues in the CDR3. Germline-derived CDR1 and CDR2 are SGHNT and YENEEA. Trimming pared 3 bases from V and 7 bases from J, leaving 13 bases between. CDR3 DNA (partial): TGTGCCAGCAGCTTCGGGGGTTCGAGAAATGAG. Translated, it gives CASSFGGSRNE. The whole CDR3 protein is CASSFGGSRNEQFF. The full variable domain, its missing parts supplied by reference TRBV11-3 and TRBJ2-1, is EAGVVQSPRYKIIEKKQPVAFWCNPISGHNTLYWYLQNLGQGPELLIRYENEEAVDDSQLPKDRFSAERLKGVDSTLKIQPAELGDSAVYLCASSFGGSRNEQFFGPGTRLTVL.

In its sample, this clone was seen many times. The read ends 3 residues shy of where the CDR3 ends; the end is completed using the germline J gene. This chain uses TRBV10-3 with TRBJ2-3; 7 bases agree with TRBD2. Germline CDR1 is ENHRY and CDR2 is SYGVKD. V was pared by 2 bases and J by 2 bases, with 4 bases of the junction left unmatched. This CDR3 region has 15 residues. CDR3 sequence reads: CAISEVSGTTDTQYF. The CDR3 DNA, read in part, is TGTGCCATCAGTGAGGTGAGCGGGACCACAGATACG.

The sample holds a few counts of this clone. The read finishes 3 residues shy of the CDR3 end, and the germline J gene is used to complete it. This chain uses TRBV7-8 with TRBJ2-5, with 7 bases that match TRBD1. V was clipped by 4 bases and J by 5 bases; unmatched bases: 16. The V gene's germline CDR1 is SGHVS and CDR2 FQNEAQ. CDR3 size: 17 residues. CDR3 DNA, as far as it was read: TGTGCCAGCAGCTGGAGTAGACAGGGTGGGACCAGTGAGACC. Translating it yields CASSWSRQGGTSET. The whole CDR3 sequence is CASSWSRQGGTSETQYF. Based on the CDR3 plus reference TRBV7-8 and TRBJ2-5, the full variable domain is GAGVSQSPRYKVAKRGQDVALRCDPISGHVSLFWYQQALGQGPEFLTYFQNEAQLDKSGLPSDRFFAERPEGSVSTLKIQRTQQEDSAVYLCASSWSRQGGTSETQYFGPGTRLLVL.

A word on this clone: The CDR3 is cut off 3 residues early in the read; its end comes from the germline J gene. J is TRBJ2-5 and V is TRBV2; D perhaps matches TRBD2 (5 bases). V was cut by 4 bases and J by 2 bases, with 17 bases left in between. The CDR3 consists of 16 residues. Germline lookup yields CDR1 SNHLY and CDR2 FYNNEI. The sequenced CDR3 bases are TGTGCCAGCAGTGCCAAAGGACGGACTTTACAAGAGACC. Protein: CASSAKGRTLQET. The full CDR3 protein reads CASSAKGRTLQETQYF.

This clone was detected a few times. Incomplete CDR3 DNA: TGTGCCAGCAGACCGGGACAGGGAAGCCCTAACACTGAA. It yields the protein CASRPGQGSPNTE. The CDR3 as a whole reads CASRPGQGSPNTEAFF. The chain combines TRBV6-2 or TRBV6-3 with TRBJ1-1; TRBD1 matches at 9 bases. The DNA ends 3 residues before the CDR3 does, and the rest of the CDR3 is filled in from the germline J gene. Per germline, CDR1 MNHEY and CDR2 SVGEGT. V lost 6 bases to trimming and J lost 2 bases; unmatched junction nucleotides: 10. This CDR3 region has 16 residues.

Turning to this clone: The CDR3 is cut off 3 residues early in the read; its end comes from the germline J gene. V usage is TRBV10-2 and J usage is TRBJ2-3; 7 bases line up with TRBD1. Germline-derived CDR1 and CDR2 are WSHSY and SAAADI. The V and J ends lost 4 bases and 2 bases, in that order; junction bases with no gene match: 3. The CDR3 consists of 14 residues. CDR3 DNA (partial): TGCGCCAGCAGTGGAACAGGGGTCACAGATACG. Residues: CASSGTGVTDT. In full, the CDR3 reads CASSGTGVTDTQYF.

This clone appeared many times. With the read ending 3 residues before the CDR3 end, the germline J gene is used to fill in that end. V is TRBV11-2 and J is TRBJ2-3, with 9 bases that match TRBD2. The V gene end was trimmed by 3 bases and the J gene end by 7 bases; junction bases not matched to a gene: 8. The germline gives CDR1 SGHAT, CDR2 FQNNGV. This CDR3 is built from 15 residues. The CDR3 sequence is CASSLVLAGWYTQYF. CDR3 DNA (partial): TGTGCCAGCAGCTTGGTTCTAGCGGGATGGTATACG.

This clone was counted many times. Read data end 3 residues before the CDR3 end; the end is taken from the germline J gene. The chain uses TRBV19 and TRBJ2-1, with TRBD2 identical over 15 bases. Germline trimming cut 4 bases from V and 4 bases from J; bases unmatched to any gene: 5. Germline CDR1 LNHDA, CDR2 SQIVND (reference sequence). The CDR3 covers 17 residues. The part of the CDR3 DNA that was read is TGTGCCAGTAGTACTGGGACTAGCGGGAGGAGGTACAATGAG. This sequence encodes CASSTGTSGRRYNE. The entire CDR3 reads CASSTGTSGRRYNEQFF.

Note on this clone: The sequence runs out 3 residues before the end of the CDR3; the remainder is reconstructed from the germline J gene. The V and J genes are TRBV6-2 or TRBV6-3 and TRBJ1-1; 9 bases match TRBD1. The CDR3 is made up of 15 amino acids. Per germline, CDR1 MNHEY and CDR2 SVGEGT. V lost 6 bases, J lost 1 base, and 6 bases stayed unmatched. The sequenced CDR3 bases are TGTGCCAGCAGAAGGGGGGGACAGGGGAACACTGAA. This translates into CASRRGGQGNTE. The complete CDR3 protein is CASRRGGQGNTEAFF.

In this sample, this clone turned up many times. The read terminates 3 residues before the CDR3 end, so the remaining end is supplied by the germline J gene. This chain joins TRBV29-1 and TRBJ1-1, with D maybe TRBD1 (5 bases). CDR3 length equals 12 residues. V lost 0 bases, J lost 7 bases, and 9 bases lay in between. Germline V lookup: CDR1 SQVTM, CDR2 ANQGSEA. CDR3 loop: CSVEDPTDEAFF. The part of the CDR3 DNA that was read is TGCAGCGTTGAAGATCCGACAGATGAA. Variable domain in full (rest from reference TRBV29-1 and TRBJ1-1): SAVISQKPSRDICQRGTSLTIQCQVDSQVTMMFWYRQQPGQSLTLIATANQGSEATYESGFVIDKFPISRPNLTFSTLTVSNMSPEDSSIYLCSVEDPTDEAFFGQGTRLTVV.